These 11 T cell receptor beta chains were sequenced from one sample in a study of graft-versus-host responses after intestinal transplantation. These receptors' antigens are unknown. Sequenced by immunoSEQ multiplex PCR; TCRdb stores in-frame clones only, minus some. This table holds approximately 130,000 clones, over 85% found once. The sequencing here drew on unstimulated CD4+ T cells sorted from spleen or lymph node cells, taken before intestinal transplant. Receptor source: a human donor who received an intestinal transplant.

The rearrangement uses TRBV18 and TRBJ2-2, with D perhaps TRBD2 (5 bases). In germline, CDR1 is KGHSH, CDR2 LQKENI. This CDR3 spans 16 amino acids. Trimming removed 3 bases at V and 4 bases at J, with 15 bases between. The CDR3 is CASSPFSGGVTGELFF. Here the CDR3 DNA reads TGTGCCAGCTCACCTTTCTCAGGAGGAGTCACCGGGGAGCTGTTTTTT.

The genes are TRBV4-1 and TRBJ2-7; 9 bases agree with TRBD1. Trimming cost V 4 bases and J 7 bases; bases outside gene matches: 8. This CDR3 region has 14 residues. Germline V gene data show CDR1 as MGHRA and CDR2 as YSYEKL. CDR3 sequence: CASSPGDRAREQYF. As DNA, the CDR3 is TGCGCCAGCAGCCCCGGGGACAGGGCACGGGAGCAGTACTTC.

The gene calls are TRBV5-4 and TRBJ2-7; weak D call: TRBD1 (6 bases). The ends were cut back, 3 bases at V and 3 bases at J, with 16 bases in the middle. The germline V gene has CDR1 SGHNT and CDR2 YYREEE (reference sequence). The CDR3 is 15 amino acids. This CDR3 reads CASSSRPGHFYEQYF. For the CDR3, the DNA is TGTGCCAGCAGCTCAAGGCCGGGACACTTCTACGAGCAGTACTTC.

This chain links TRBV19 with TRBJ2-7; TRBD2 is a possible D gene (6 bases). Germline V gene data show CDR1 as LNHDA and CDR2 as SQIVND (reference sequence). V lost 7 bases, J lost 7 bases, and 23 bases lay in between. The CDR3 contains 15 residues. The CDR3 DNA reads TGTGCCAGTACACAATCCCGGGACTTCTCGTCTGAGCAGTACTTC. Translated: CASTQSRDFSSEQYF. The entire variable domain, with the rest obtained from reference TRBV19 and TRBJ2-7, is as follows: DGGITQSPKYLFRKEGQNVTLSCEQNLNHDAMYWYRQDPGQGLRLIYYSQIVNDFQKGDIAEGYSVSREKKESFPLTVTSAQKNPTAFYLCASTQSRDFSSEQYFGPGTRLTVT.

The V and J genes are TRBV6-1 and TRBJ1-1; D ambiguous. Looked up from germline, CDR1 is MNHNS and CDR2 is SASEGT. Trimming cost V 5 bases and J 5 bases, with 12 bases left between them. The length of the CDR3 is 13 residues. DNA of the CDR3: TGTGCCAGCAGTCCAACATCAAGGACTGAAGCTTTCTTT. Its translation is CASSPTSRTEAFF.

V usage is TRBV7-9 and J usage is TRBJ2-5; D is undetermined. Trimming cost V 6 bases and J 5 bases, with 10 bases left between them. Germline CDR1 reads SEHNR; CDR2 reads FQNEAQ (reference sequence). The CDR3 extends over 12 amino acids. The CDR3 here is CASSSHGETQYF. The CDR3 DNA reads as TGTGCCAGCAGTAGCCACGGGGAGACCCAGTACTTC.

The chain is built from TRBV7-3 and TRBJ2-5; 9 nucleotides agree with TRBD1. Germline CDR1 SGHTA, CDR2 FQGTGA. The V gene end was trimmed by 8 bases and the J gene end by 7 bases; junction bases not matched to a gene: 11. The CDR3 is made up of 14 amino acids. CDR3 amino acids: CASRITGGEGTQYF. In nucleotides, the CDR3 is TGTGCCAGCCGTATTACAGGGGGCGAAGGGACCCAGTACTTC.

This clone is a singleton in its sample. The chain's CDR3 is CASRRTVNTEAFF. In DNA form, the CDR3 reads TGTGCCAGCAGGCGGACGGTGAACACTGAAGCTTTCTTT. The genes are TRBV25-1 and TRBJ1-1; no firm D call. CDR1 is MGHDK and CDR2 is SYGVNS in the germline V gene. This CDR3 contains 13 residues. Deletions cut 6 bases from V and 0 bases from J, with 8 bases between.

The chain is built from TRBV5-4 and TRBJ2-5; TRBD2 agrees at 10 bases. Trimming took 4 bases from V and 5 from J; bases not matched to a gene: 11. This CDR3 contains 16 residues. Germline V gene lookup returns CDR1 SGHNT and CDR2 YYREEE (reference sequence). This chain's CDR3 is CASSRRLAGAGETQYF. The DNA for the CDR3 is TGTGCCAGCAGCCGGAGGCTAGCGGGGGCCGGGGAGACCCAGTACTTC.

Only one count was recorded for this clone. This chain links TRBV7-9 with TRBJ2-2; 12 bases fit TRBD1. Germline values: CDR1 SEHNR, CDR2 FQNEAQ (reference sequence). The junction had 5 bases not matched to a gene; V was cut back by 5 bases and J by 4 bases. This CDR3 has 16 amino acids. The CDR3, as DNA: TGTGCCAGCAGCAGACCGGGACAGGGGGCCACCGGGGAGCTGTTTTTT. Translated, it gives CASSRPGQGATGELFF.

On this clone: In this CDR3 the conserved last residue, phenylalanine or tryptophan, is missing, so a read error is likely. This rearrangement joins TRBV30 to TRBJ1-3; D gene uncertain. V shed 3 bases and J shed 0 bases, with 12 bases lying between them. Germline loops: CDR1 GTSNPN, CDR2 SVGIG (reference sequence). This CDR3 comprises 15 residues. CDR3 sequence reads: CAWRYDWASGNTIYL. CDR3 DNA: TGTGCCTGGAGGTACGACTGGGCCTCTGGAAACACCATATATCTT.